These 29 T cell receptor beta chains share one sample of origin, sequenced in a study of blood T cell repertoires in COVID-19. Sequencing was performed with immunoSEQ multiplex PCR; in TCRdb, only in-frame clones are kept and a portion is missing. The sample lists 60,000 to 90,000 clones, approximately 84% occurring once. The sample taken for sequencing was peripheral blood. Every receptor here comes from a man between 60 and 75 years old with active or convalescent COVID-19.

The rearrangement uses TRBV9 and TRBJ2-2, with D possibly being TRBD2 (5 bases). The CDR3 length is 15 residues. Germline lookup yields CDR1 SGDLS and CDR2 YYNGEE. Trimming cost V 0 bases and J 4 bases, with 10 bases left between them. In DNA form, the CDR3 reads TGTGCCAGCAGCGTAGTGGCTCGGGGCACCGGGGAGCTGTTTTTT. Translation gives CASSVVARGTGELFF.

The chain couples TRBV4-2 to TRBJ1-2; TRBD1 matches 7 bases. CDR3 size: 14 residues. CDR1 LGHNA and CDR2 YNFKEQ come from the germline V gene. With 3 bases clipped from V and 2 bases from J, the junction kept 3 bases outside the gene matches. CDR3 region: CASSHPTGNYGYTF. The CDR3 nucleotides read TGTGCCAGCAGCCACCCGACAGGGAACTATGGCTACACCTTC.

This chain uses TRBV10-3 with TRBJ2-1; TRBD2 matches at 9 bases. This CDR3 is built from 16 residues. Trimming took 2 bases from V and 9 from J; bases not matched to a gene: 11. Germline V lookup: CDR1 ENHRY, CDR2 SYGVKD. In nucleotides, the CDR3 is TGTGCCATCAGTGAGGGACGTTTGCGGGGGGGCGGTGAGCAGTTCTTC. The encoded protein is CAISEGRLRGGGEQFF.

The gene calls are TRBV11-2 and TRBJ2-2; D possibly corresponds to TRBD2 (7 bases). The length of the CDR3 is 17 residues. Trimming removed 5 bases from V and 4 bases from J, with 20 bases in between. The germline V gene encodes CDR1 SGHAT and CDR2 FQNNGV. In DNA form, the CDR3 reads TGTGCCAGCAGCGCTGACCCAACAGGGAGGGGCACCGGGGAGCTGTTTTTT. Translation: CASSADPTGRGTGELFF.

The chain recombines TRBV5-1 with TRBJ2-1; tentative D call: TRBD1 (6 bases). The CDR3 is 15 residues long. V lost 2 bases, J lost 2 bases, and 11 bases lay in between. Germline V lookup: CDR1 SGHRS, CDR2 YFSETQ. The CDR3 loop is CASSLSGEPYNEQFF. CDR3 bases: TGCGCCAGCAGCTTATCAGGGGAGCCCTACAATGAGCAGTTCTTC.

This chain joins TRBV6-1 and TRBJ1-2, with D possibly being TRBD1 (6 bases). Trimming pared 3 bases from V and 7 bases from J, leaving 12 bases between. Germline lookup yields CDR1 MNHNS and CDR2 SASEGT. This CDR3 region has 13 residues. In DNA, the CDR3 is TGTGCCAGCAGTGATGTAGGACAGCGTGGCTACACCTTC. Translating gives CASSDVGQRGYTF.

The CDR3 bases are TGTGCCAGCAGCGTTGACTCCCATAGCAATCAGCCCCAGCATTTT. Residues: CASSVDSHSNQPQHF. V and J are TRBV9 and TRBJ1-5; D is ambiguous. V lost 2 bases to trimming and J lost 0 bases, with 9 bases between them. This CDR3 has 15 amino acids. The germline CDR1 and CDR2 sequences are SGDLS and YYNGEE.

The V call is TRBV29-1, the J call TRBJ2-3; D possibly corresponds to TRBD1 (5 bases). Trimming shortened V by 4 bases and J by 4 bases, and 9 bases separated the two germline ends. There are 12 residues in the CDR3. The germline CDR1 and CDR2 sequences are SQVTM and ANQGSEA. The CDR3 region has the DNA TGCAGCGTTGGGGCAGGGTCAGATACGCAGTATTTT. Protein: CSVGAGSDTQYF.

This clone has a handful of counts. This chain connects TRBV19 to TRBJ1-5, with 8 bases matching TRBD1. CDR1 is LNHDA and CDR2 is SQIVND in the germline V gene (reference sequence). The length of the CDR3 is 16 residues. J was trimmed by 8 bases and V by 3 bases; bases with no gene match: 12. DNA for the CDR3: TGTGCCAGTAGTATTTGGCAGGGGGCGTTCAAGAAGCCCCAGCATTTT. It encodes CASSIWQGAFKKPQHF.

The rearrangement uses TRBV7-6 and TRBJ2-1; 8 positions agree with TRBD1. The length of the CDR3 is 15 residues. The germline CDR1 and CDR2 sequences are SGHVS and FNYEAQ. The trim removed 8 bases at V and 4 bases at J, leaving 10 bases unmatched. CDR3 region: CASVSGTGAYNEQFF. The CDR3, as DNA: TGTGCCAGCGTCTCCGGGACAGGAGCTTACAATGAGCAGTTCTTC.

The chain recombines TRBV7-2 with TRBJ2-5; D is perhaps TRBD2 (5 bases). CDR1 SGHTA and CDR2 FQGNSA come from the germline V gene. This CDR3 region has 14 residues. V was pared by 2 bases and J by 1 base, with 8 bases between. CDR3 amino acids: CASSLLAAQETQYF. In DNA, the CDR3 is TGTGCCAGCAGCTTACTAGCCGCCCAAGAGACCCAGTACTTC.

V and J are TRBV3-1 (or the pseudogene TRBV3-2) and TRBJ2-7; D may be TRBD2 (6 bases). Germline CDR1 LGHDT, CDR2 YNNKEL (reference sequence). The CDR3 is made up of 13 amino acids. Trimming took off 4 bases at V and 7 bases at J, with 14 bases between the two ends. Here the CDR3 reads CASSPARGMEQYF. CDR3 nucleotide sequence: TGTGCCAGCAGCCCCGCCCGGGGGATGGAGCAGTACTTC.

This chain uses TRBV2 with TRBJ1-5; 7 nucleotides align to TRBD1. The CDR3 contains 14 residues. V was clipped by 7 bases and J by 3 bases; unmatched bases: 6. In germline, CDR1 is SNHLY, CDR2 FYNNEI. CDR3 protein: CASMIGGYNQPQHF. CDR3 DNA sequence: TGTGCCAGCATGATAGGGGGCTACAATCAGCCCCAGCATTTT.

This chain connects TRBV19 to TRBJ1-2, with D possibly matching TRBD1 (6 bases). The CDR3 covers 14 residues. CDR1 and CDR2 from the germline V gene are LNHDA and SQIVND (reference sequence). With 1 base removed from V and 3 bases from J, the gap between germline ends came to 9 bases. The CDR3 DNA follows: TGTGCCAGTAGTATAGGAGCAGGGGACTATGGCTACACCTTC. It encodes CASSIGAGDYGYTF.

The chain uses TRBV11-2 and TRBJ1-2; tentative D call: TRBD1 (5 bases). Germline lookup yields CDR1 SGHAT and CDR2 FQNNGV. The CDR3 sequence is 14 residues long. V shed 6 bases and J shed 2 bases, with 13 bases lying between them. For the CDR3, the DNA is TGTGCCAGCAGGGCAGGGTCTGGGAACTATGGCTACACCTTC. Translated, it gives CASRAGSGNYGYTF.

This clone was counted once. This chain connects TRBV7-2 to TRBJ1-5, with a possible D match to TRBD1 (6 bases). Looked up from germline, CDR1 is SGHTA and CDR2 is FQGNSA. This CDR3 spans 15 amino acids. V lost 4 bases to trimming and J lost 0 bases, with 10 bases between them. This chain's CDR3 is CASSSDSYSNQPQHF. CDR3 sequence (DNA): TGTGCCAGCAGCTCGGACAGTTATAGCAATCAGCCCCAGCATTTT.

The chain uses TRBV24-1 and TRBJ1-5, with TRBD1 matching 10 bases. CDR1 is KGHDR and CDR2 is SFDVKD in the germline V gene. This CDR3 comprises 19 residues. Trimming removed 7 bases from V and 1 base from J; junction bases left unmatched: 15. Here the CDR3 reads CATRIPRDRGFWSNQPQHF. CDR3 DNA sequence: TGTGCCACCAGGATTCCCCGGGACAGGGGCTTTTGGAGCAATCAGCCCCAGCATTTT.

The V call is TRBV5-1, the J call TRBJ1-6; D gene uncertain. CDR1 is SGHRS and CDR2 is YFSETQ in the germline V gene. The CDR3 consists of 17 residues. Trimming removed 0 bases at V and 0 bases at J, with 10 bases between. CDR3 nucleotide sequence: TGCGCCAGCAGCTTGGATGGCAAAAGCTCCTATAATTCACCCCTCCACTTT. Translation: CASSLDGKSSYNSPLHF. Based on the CDR3 plus reference TRBV5-1 and TRBJ1-6, the full variable domain is KAGVTQTPRYLIKTRGQQVTLSCSPISGHRSVSWYQQTPGQGLQFLFEYFSETQRNKGNFPGRFSGRQFSNSRSEMNVSTLELGDSALYLCASSLDGKSSYNSPLHFGNGTRLTVT.

This clone is a singleton in its sample. The chain is built from TRBV12-3 or TRBV12-4 and TRBJ2-1; a weak D match, TRBD1 (6 bases). V was cut by 5 bases and J by 10 bases, with 12 bases left in between. The CDR3 loop spans 12 amino acids. The CDR3, as DNA: TGTGCCAGCAGTCCAGGGGACCGGGAGCAGTTCTTC. Its protein is CASSPGDREQFF.

The gene calls are TRBV3-1 (or the pseudogene TRBV3-2) and TRBJ1-1; D ambiguous. The CDR3 contains 13 residues. Trimming removed 4 bases at V and 1 base at J, with 7 bases between. Germline CDR1 and CDR2: LGHDT and YNNKEL (reference sequence). The CDR3 DNA sequence: TGTGCCAGCAGCCGTGACAAGAACACTGAAGCTTTCTTT. Amino acids: CASSRDKNTEAFF.

This clone was counted only a few times. J is TRBJ2-2 and V is TRBV27, with D possibly being TRBD1 (6 bases). In germline, CDR1 is MNHEY, CDR2 SMNVEV (reference sequence). The CDR3 totals 15 residues. The V end was cut by 9 bases, the J end by 6 bases, with 20 bases between. The CDR3 DNA is TGTGCCAGTGAACCCGGGCCTAAGGGGGCCGGGGAGCTGTTTTTT. Translated, it gives CASEPGPKGAGELFF.

The chain has TRBV6-5 and TRBJ2-2; perhaps TRBD1 as D (6 bases). V was clipped by 7 bases and J by 6 bases, with 18 bases between them. The CDR3 has 15 residues. Germline V CDR1 and CDR2: MNHEY, SVGAGI. CDR3 region: CASTPVGGPAGELFF. The CDR3 coding sequence is TGTGCCAGCACCCCAGTTGGGGGCCCCGCCGGGGAGCTGTTTTTT.

The genes are TRBV19 and TRBJ2-1, with 10 bases aligning to TRBD2. Germline values: CDR1 LNHDA, CDR2 SQIVND (reference sequence). This CDR3 is 18 amino acids long. V was clipped by 0 bases and J by 4 bases; unmatched bases: 9. CDR3 protein: CASSIEVGAGGPYNEQFF. Here the CDR3 DNA reads TGTGCCAGTAGTATAGAGGTTGGAGCGGGGGGGCCGTACAATGAGCAGTTCTTC.

V gene TRBV3-1 (or the pseudogene TRBV3-2) combines with J gene TRBJ2-1; 12 bases agree with TRBD1. The V and J ends lost 0 bases and 8 bases, in that order; junction bases with no gene match: 5. Per the germline V gene, CDR1 is LGHDT and CDR2 is YNNKEL (reference sequence). The CDR3 covers 16 residues. The CDR3 DNA follows: TGTGCCAGCAGCCAAGAGGAGGGACAGGGGGCCTATGAGCAGTTCTTC. Protein product: CASSQEEGQGAYEQFF.

The J gene is TRBJ2-3, the V gene TRBV4-2; 10 nucleotides match TRBD2. The CDR3 is 17 amino acids. V lost 0 bases and J lost 5; bases outside the gene matches: 8. CDR1 is LGHNA and CDR2 is YNFKEQ in the germline V gene. CDR3 in DNA: TGTGCCAGCAGCCAAGACGCAGCGGGGGGGCCCAAAGATACGCAGTATTTT. Its translation: CASSQDAAGGPKDTQYF.

The rearrangement uses TRBV6-1 and TRBJ1-3; the D is unclear. CDR1 and CDR2 (germline): MNHNS, SASEGT. The CDR3 length is 14 residues. Trimming stripped 2 bases from V and 4 bases from J, with 9 bases between. CDR3 nucleotides: TGTGCCAGCAGTGAAAGGGAGGGAGGAAACACCATATATTTT. Its translation is CASSEREGGNTIYF.

The rearrangement joins TRBV5-5 to TRBJ2-2; possibly TRBD2 for D (5 bases). CDR1 is SGHKS, CDR2 YYEKEE, per germline (reference sequence). This CDR3 has 16 amino acids. V was pared by 3 bases and J by 8 bases, with 20 bases between. The CDR3 bases are TGTGCCAGCAGCTCACGGGCGGGTCCCGCGAGAGGGGAGCTGTTTTTT. Translated, it gives CASSSRAGPARGELFF.

The CDR3 nucleotides read TGTGCCAGCAGACCCCGGGGGAACTCTGGAAACACCATATATTTT. It encodes CASRPRGNSGNTIYF. This chain links TRBV6-6 with TRBJ1-3; perhaps TRBD1 as D (5 bases). The CDR3 length is 15 residues. The germline CDR1 and CDR2 sequences are MNHNY and SVGAGI (reference sequence). Deletions cut 6 bases from V and 0 bases from J, with 12 bases between.

The CDR3 nucleotides are TGTGCCAGCAGTTTAATCGTGCGGGGACAGCCAGCAACTAATGAAAAACTGTTTTTT. Translating gives CASSLIVRGQPATNEKLFF. The V gene is TRBV28, the J gene TRBJ1-4; 7 bases match TRBD1. Germline V gives CDR1 MDHEN, CDR2 SYDVKM. V lost 2 bases and J lost 0; bases outside the gene matches: 12. This CDR3 spans 19 amino acids.